What follows are 15 T cell receptor beta chains derived from one specimen sequenced in a study of blood T cell repertoires in COVID-19. The data were produced by immunoSEQ multiplex PCR, yet TCRdb's version contains in-frame clones alone and is incomplete. The table records over 200,000 clones, roughly 85% of them present only once. The source material was PBMCs or T cells enriched from blood (not recorded which). These receptors all stem from a man aged 25 to 45 who had recovered from COVID-19.

This chain connects TRBV28 to TRBJ1-2; D is unclear. The CDR3 totals 11 residues. V dropped 6 bases and J dropped 4 bases, with 6 bases sitting between them. Looked up from germline, CDR1 is MDHEN and CDR2 is SYDVKM. CDR3: CASSHSYGYTF. Here the CDR3 DNA reads TGTGCCAGCAGCCACAGCTATGGCTACACCTTC.

The chain recombines TRBV5-5 with TRBJ2-7, with D perhaps TRBD2 (5 bases). Deletions cut 2 bases from V and 0 bases from J, with 12 bases between. Germline CDR1 reads SGHKS; CDR2 reads YYEKEE (reference sequence). The CDR3 extends over 15 amino acids. The CDR3 here is CASSFLPGSSYEQYF. CDR3 nucleotides: TGTGCCAGCAGCTTTCTCCCGGGAAGCTCCTACGAGCAGTACTTC.

The chain joins TRBV7-8 to TRBJ2-3; D call uncertain. The CDR3 is 15 residues long. V lost 2 bases and J lost 2, with 11 bases in between. Germline-derived CDR1 and CDR2 are SGHVS and FQNEAQ. CDR3 sequence (DNA): TGTGCCAGCAGCTTACGAGATCCTCCCACAGATACGCAGTATTTT. It encodes CASSLRDPPTDTQYF.

A remark on this clone: The sample has other DNA sequences that encode this CDR3 too. The chain carries TRBV7-2 and TRBJ2-7; 8 bases agree with TRBD1. Germline loops: CDR1 SGHTA, CDR2 FQGNSA. This CDR3 region has 14 residues. V gave up 1 base and J gave up 2 bases; unmatched junction bases: 1. CDR3 coding DNA: TGTGCCAGCAGCTTAGGGACAGGGCCCTACGAGCAGTACTTC. Its protein is CASSLGTGPYEQYF. The variable domain in full, completed from reference TRBV7-2 and TRBJ2-7, reads GAGVSQSPSNKVTEKGKDVELRCDPISGHTALYWYRQSLGQGLEFLIYFQGNSAPDKSGLPSDRFSAERTGGSVSTLTIQRTQQEDSAVYLCASSLGTGPYEQYFGPGTRLTVT.

The V call is TRBV19, the J call TRBJ1-3, with 9 bases fitting TRBD1. Germline CDR1 reads LNHDA; CDR2 reads SQIVND (reference sequence). With V trimmed by 5 bases and J by 6 bases, 8 bases remained unmatched. The CDR3 runs to 15 residues. The CDR3 spells CASSHRGDRVNTIYF. The CDR3 bases are TGTGCCAGTAGTCATAGGGGGGACAGGGTAAACACCATATATTTT.

The rearrangement links TRBV4-2 to TRBJ1-2; D perhaps matches TRBD1 (6 bases). V was shortened by 4 bases and J by 1 base, with 13 bases between the two germline ends. The germline gives CDR1 LGHNA, CDR2 YNFKEQ. The length of the CDR3 is 15 residues. CDR3 sequence (DNA): TGTGCCAGCAGCCTCGGGGGGGCCGATAACTATGGCTACACCTTC. This codes for CASSLGGADNYGYTF.

This sequence joins TRBV27 and TRBJ2-3; 8 bases are shared with TRBD2. V was pared by 6 bases and J by 8 bases, with 16 bases of the junction left unmatched. CDR1 is MNHEY and CDR2 is SMNVEV in the germline V gene (reference sequence). This CDR3 has 16 residues. In DNA form, the CDR3 reads TGTGCCAGCAGCCCCCATAGCGGGACGGCGCGGGGTACGCAGTATTTT. Its protein is CASSPHSGTARGTQYF.

The chain combines TRBV5-1 with TRBJ1-5, with 9 positions matching TRBD1. Trimming removed 4 bases from V and 7 bases from J; junction bases left unmatched: 9. Germline V gives CDR1 SGHRS, CDR2 YFSETQ. The CDR3 runs to 15 residues. The CDR3 bases are TGCGCCAGCAGCGTACAGGGGGCAGGAGGGCAGCCCCAGCATTTT. It is translated as CASSVQGAGGQPQHF. Full variable domain (rest looked up from reference TRBV5-1 and TRBJ1-5): KAGVTQTPRYLIKTRGQQVTLSCSPISGHRSVSWYQQTPGQGLQFLFEYFSETQRNKGNFPGRFSGRQFSNSRSEMNVSTLELGDSALYLCASSVQGAGGQPQHFGDGTRLSIL.

The chain joins TRBV24-1 to TRBJ2-7, with D maybe TRBD1 (5 bases). The germline V gene encodes CDR1 KGHDR and CDR2 SFDVKD. With 0 bases removed from V and 8 bases from J, the gap between germline ends came to 16 bases. The CDR3 is 15 amino acids. In DNA form, the CDR3 reads TGTGCCACCAGTGATTTGCAGGCAGGGATGTATAAGCAGTACTTC. Protein product: CATSDLQAGMYKQYF.

The rearrangement uses TRBV2 and TRBJ1-5, with TRBD1 as a possible D gene (6 bases). The germline gives CDR1 SNHLY, CDR2 FYNNEI. The CDR3 runs to 14 residues. The V end was cut by 5 bases, the J end by 3 bases, with 11 bases between. CDR3 in DNA: TGTGCCAGCAGTCTACAGGGTACCAATCAGCCCCAGCATTTT. Amino acid sequence: CASSLQGTNQPQHF.

The rearrangement links TRBV4-1 to TRBJ2-3; 7 bases align to TRBD2. V lost 4 bases and J lost 3; bases outside the gene matches: 4. The CDR3 consists of 14 residues. Looked up from germline, CDR1 is MGHRA and CDR2 is YSYEKL. The CDR3 loop reads CASSLGEGTDTQYF. CDR3 sequence (DNA): TGCGCCAGCAGCCTCGGGGAGGGAACAGATACGCAGTATTTT.

The chain carries TRBV28 and TRBJ2-3; 9 nucleotides match TRBD1. J gave up 3 bases and V 2 bases, and 3 bases lay outside the gene matches. In germline, CDR1 is MDHEN, CDR2 SYDVKM. The CDR3 loop spans 15 amino acids. In DNA form, the CDR3 reads TGTGCCAGCAGTTTAGACAGGGGGGGAACAGATACGCAGTATTTT. It codes for CASSLDRGGTDTQYF.

The chain has TRBV19 and TRBJ2-3; TRBD2 matches at 15 bases. This CDR3 is built from 19 residues. V lost 4 bases, J lost 2 bases, and 10 bases stayed unmatched. Germline V gene sequence: CDR1 LNHDA, CDR2 SQIVND (reference sequence). CDR3 coding DNA: TGTGCCAGTAGTAAGGGCGGACTAGCGGGGGGGCGTCCCACAGATACGCAGTATTTT. As protein: CASSKGGLAGGRPTDTQYF.

The chain links TRBV28 to TRBJ1-1; D is unclear. This CDR3 region has 12 residues. In germline, CDR1 is MDHEN, CDR2 SYDVKM. V lost 6 bases, J lost 0 bases, and 5 bases lay in between. The CDR3 region is CASSLMNTEAFF. DNA for the CDR3: TGTGCCAGCAGCCTTATGAACACTGAAGCTTTCTTT.

The chain is built from TRBV14 and TRBJ2-7; TRBD2 is a possible D gene (6 bases). Trimming removed 2 bases at V and 0 bases at J, with 23 bases between. The germline V gene encodes CDR1 SGHDN and CDR2 FVKESK. The CDR3 extends over 19 amino acids. CDR3 nucleotide sequence: TGTGCCAGCAGCCAATCGTCCTGGCTAGCGCCTAAAAGCTCCTACGAGCAGTACTTC. Its translation is CASSQSSWLAPKSSYEQYF.